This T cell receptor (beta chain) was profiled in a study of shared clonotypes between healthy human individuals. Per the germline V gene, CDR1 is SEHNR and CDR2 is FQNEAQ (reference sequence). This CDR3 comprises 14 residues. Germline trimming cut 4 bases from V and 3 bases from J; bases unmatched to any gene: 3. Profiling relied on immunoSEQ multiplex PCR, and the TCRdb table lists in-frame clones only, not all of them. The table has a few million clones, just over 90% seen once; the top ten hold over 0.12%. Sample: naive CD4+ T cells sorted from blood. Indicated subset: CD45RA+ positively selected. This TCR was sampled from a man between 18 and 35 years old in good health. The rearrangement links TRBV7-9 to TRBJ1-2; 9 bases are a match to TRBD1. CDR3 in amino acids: CASSYGDRDYGYTF. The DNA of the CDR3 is TGTGCCAGCAGCTACGGGGACAGGGACTATGGCTACACCTTC.